The 2 T cell receptor beta chains given below trace back to one sample, sequenced in a study of human T cells and chemical hapten exposure. From the 5' RACE reads, TCRdb called clonotypes with MiXCR, one entry per CDR3 protein. The sample contains 130,000 or so distinct CDR3 sequences, around 4% of which appear only once. Blood, whole and unfractionated, served as the source for total RNA extraction. These receptors all come from a female donor in good health.

In its sample, this clonotype was seen many times. The rearrangement joins TRBV20-1 to TRBJ2-1; TRBD2 aligns across 11 bases. V lost 5 bases, J lost 6 bases, and 12 bases stayed unmatched. This CDR3 has 16 amino acids. Looked up from germline, CDR1 is DFQATT and CDR2 is SNEGSKA (reference sequence). The CDR3 DNA reads TGCAGTGCTGCCATTAGCGGGGGGGCGGTGGGCAATGAGCAGTTCTTC. It specifies CSAAISGGAVGNEQFF.

This clonotype was counted at least ten times. The chain is built from TRBV28 and TRBJ2-2; D may be TRBD2 (6 bases). Trimming left V 5 bases short and J 2 bases short, with 12 bases between. Germline CDR1 and CDR2: MDHEN and SYDVKM. CDR3 length: 15 amino acids. For the CDR3, the DNA is TGTGCCAGCAGTCACACGGGGGACAACACCGGGGAGCTGTTTTTT. This translates into CASSHTGDNTGELFF.